This TCR beta chain derives from a study of blood T cell repertoires in COVID-19. The trim removed 3 bases at V and 7 bases at J, leaving 6 bases unmatched. Germline values: CDR1 LNHDA, CDR2 SQIVND (reference sequence). The CDR3 is made up of 14 amino acids. Only in-frame clones appear in the TCRdb table, and some are missing; sequencing was by immunoSEQ multiplex PCR. The sample comprises 200,000 to 300,000 clones, roughly 80% of which are singletons, and approximately 8% rests with the top ten. The receptor comes from a woman at least 80 years old with acute or convalescent COVID-19. Input material: peripheral blood. This sequence joins TRBV19 and TRBJ1-1; 9 bases line up with TRBD1. The DNA for the CDR3 is TGTGCCAGTAGTATGGAACAGGGGGCGGGTGAAGCTTTCTTT. Amino acids: CASSMEQGAGEAFF.